This TCR beta chain was captured by sequencing in a study of blood T cell repertoires in COVID-19. Using immunoSEQ multiplex PCR, the repertoire was profiled, and TCRdb retains in-frame clones only, with some absent. The data contain 200,000 to 300,000 clones, approximately 90% of them seen just once; the ten biggest clones take up 0.95% to 1.5%. Details on this clone: The sample has other DNA sequences that encode this CDR3 too.

Germline assignment: CDR1 SGHRS and CDR2 YFSETQ. The trim removed 4 bases at V and 2 bases at J, leaving 5 bases unmatched. The CDR3 has 15 amino acids. The clonotype was recovered from a woman in her thirties or forties with acute COVID-19. The sample was PBMCs or T cells enriched from blood (not recorded which). The J gene is TRBJ2-7, the V gene TRBV5-1, with 11 bases aligning to TRBD2. The DNA of the CDR3 is TGCGCCAGCAGCCCCGGGACTAGCGGAACCTACGAGCAGTACTTC. Translated: CASSPGTSGTYEQYF.